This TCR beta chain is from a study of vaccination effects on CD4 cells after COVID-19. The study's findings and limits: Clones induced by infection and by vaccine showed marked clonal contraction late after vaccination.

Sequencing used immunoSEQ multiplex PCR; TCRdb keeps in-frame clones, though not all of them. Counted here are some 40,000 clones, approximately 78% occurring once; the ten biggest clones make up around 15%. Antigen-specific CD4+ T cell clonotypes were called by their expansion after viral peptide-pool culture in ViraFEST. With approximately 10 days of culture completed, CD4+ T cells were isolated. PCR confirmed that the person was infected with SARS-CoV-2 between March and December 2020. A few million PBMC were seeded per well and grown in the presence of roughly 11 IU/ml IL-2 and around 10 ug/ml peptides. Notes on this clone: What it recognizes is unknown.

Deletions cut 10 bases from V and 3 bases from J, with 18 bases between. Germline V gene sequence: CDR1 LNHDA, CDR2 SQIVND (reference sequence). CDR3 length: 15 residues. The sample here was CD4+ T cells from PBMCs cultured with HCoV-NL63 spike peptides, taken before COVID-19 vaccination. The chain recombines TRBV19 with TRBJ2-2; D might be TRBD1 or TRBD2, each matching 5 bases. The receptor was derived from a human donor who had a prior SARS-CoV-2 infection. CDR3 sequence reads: CATRIGTGDTGELFF. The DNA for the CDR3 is TGTGCCACCCGGATCGGGACCGGGGACACCGGGGAGCTGTTTTTT.